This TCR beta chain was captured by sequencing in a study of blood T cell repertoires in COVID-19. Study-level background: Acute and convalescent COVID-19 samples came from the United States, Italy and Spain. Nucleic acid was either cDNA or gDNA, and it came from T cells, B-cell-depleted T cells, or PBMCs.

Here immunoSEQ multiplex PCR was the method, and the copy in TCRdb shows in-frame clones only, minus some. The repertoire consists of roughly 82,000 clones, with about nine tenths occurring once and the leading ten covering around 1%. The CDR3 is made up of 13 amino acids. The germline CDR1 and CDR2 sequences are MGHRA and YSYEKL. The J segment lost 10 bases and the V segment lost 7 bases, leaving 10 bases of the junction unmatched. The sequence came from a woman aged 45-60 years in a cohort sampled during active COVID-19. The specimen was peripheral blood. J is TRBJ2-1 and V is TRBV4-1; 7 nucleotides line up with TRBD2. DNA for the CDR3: TGCGCCAGCACTAGCGGACTTATTCGGGAGCAGTTCTTC. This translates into CASTSGLIREQFF.